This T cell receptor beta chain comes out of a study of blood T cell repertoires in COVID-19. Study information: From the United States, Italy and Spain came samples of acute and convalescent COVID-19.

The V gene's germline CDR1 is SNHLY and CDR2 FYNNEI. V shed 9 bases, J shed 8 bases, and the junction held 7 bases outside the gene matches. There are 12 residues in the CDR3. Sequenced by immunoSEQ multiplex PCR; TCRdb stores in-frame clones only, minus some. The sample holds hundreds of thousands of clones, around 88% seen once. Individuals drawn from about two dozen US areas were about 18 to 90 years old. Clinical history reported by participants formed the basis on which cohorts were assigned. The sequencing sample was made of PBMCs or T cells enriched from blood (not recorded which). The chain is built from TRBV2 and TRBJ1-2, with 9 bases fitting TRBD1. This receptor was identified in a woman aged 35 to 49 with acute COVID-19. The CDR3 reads CASGRDRVGYTF. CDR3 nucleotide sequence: TGTGCCAGTGGCCGGGACAGGGTCGGCTACACCTTC.